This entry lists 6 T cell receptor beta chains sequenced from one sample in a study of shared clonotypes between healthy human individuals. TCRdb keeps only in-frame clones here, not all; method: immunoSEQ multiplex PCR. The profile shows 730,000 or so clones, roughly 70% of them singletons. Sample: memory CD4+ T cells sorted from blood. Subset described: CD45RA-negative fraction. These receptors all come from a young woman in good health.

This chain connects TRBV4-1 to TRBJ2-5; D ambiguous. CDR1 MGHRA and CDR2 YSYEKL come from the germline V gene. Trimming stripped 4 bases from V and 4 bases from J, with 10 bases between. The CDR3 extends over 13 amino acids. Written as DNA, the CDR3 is TGCGCCAGCAGCCCCCTCCCCCCAGAGACCCAGTACTTC. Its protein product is CASSPLPPETQYF.

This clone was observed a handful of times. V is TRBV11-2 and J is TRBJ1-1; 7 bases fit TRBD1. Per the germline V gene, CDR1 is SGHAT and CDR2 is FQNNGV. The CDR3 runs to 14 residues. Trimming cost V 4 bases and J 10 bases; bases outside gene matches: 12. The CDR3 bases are TGTGCCAGCAGCTCCCGACAGGGAAAAGACTCAGCTTTCTTT. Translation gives CASSSRQGKDSAFF.

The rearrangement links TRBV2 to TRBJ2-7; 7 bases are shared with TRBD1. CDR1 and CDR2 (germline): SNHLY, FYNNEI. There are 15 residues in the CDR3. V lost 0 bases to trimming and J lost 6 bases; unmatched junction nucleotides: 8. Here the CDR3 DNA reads TGTGCCAGCAGTGAAGCGCAGGGGGACACGGGCGAGCAGTACTTC. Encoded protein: CASSEAQGDTGEQYF.

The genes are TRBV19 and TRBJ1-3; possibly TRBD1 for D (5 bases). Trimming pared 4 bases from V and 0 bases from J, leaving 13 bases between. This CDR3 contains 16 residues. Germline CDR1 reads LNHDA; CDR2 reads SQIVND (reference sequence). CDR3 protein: CASSTKGRNSGNTIYF. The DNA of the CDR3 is TGTGCCAGTAGTACCAAGGGACGCAACTCTGGAAACACCATATATTTT.

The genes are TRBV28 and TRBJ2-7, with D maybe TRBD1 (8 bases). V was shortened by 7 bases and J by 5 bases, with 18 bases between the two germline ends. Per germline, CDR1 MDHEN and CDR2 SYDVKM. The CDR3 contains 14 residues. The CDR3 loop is CASTRGGTGNEQYF. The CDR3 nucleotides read TGTGCCAGCACGAGGGGGGGGACAGGTAACGAGCAGTACTTC. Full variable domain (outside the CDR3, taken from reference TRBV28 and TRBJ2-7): DVKVTQSSRYLVKRTGEKVFLECVQDMDHENMFWYRQDPGLGLRLIYFSYDVKMKEKGDIPEGYSVSREKKERFSLILESASTNQTSMYLCASTRGGTGNEQYFGPGTRLTVT.

CDR3 loop: CASSWGFSTDTQYF. In DNA, the CDR3 is TGTGCCAGCAGCTGGGGGTTTAGCACAGATACGCAGTATTTT. The chain employs TRBV7-2 and TRBJ2-3, with D possibly being TRBD1 or TRBD2 (5 bases each). With 4 bases removed from V and 0 bases from J, the gap between germline ends came to 8 bases. This CDR3 contains 14 residues. Germline V gene lookup returns CDR1 SGHTA and CDR2 FQGNSA.